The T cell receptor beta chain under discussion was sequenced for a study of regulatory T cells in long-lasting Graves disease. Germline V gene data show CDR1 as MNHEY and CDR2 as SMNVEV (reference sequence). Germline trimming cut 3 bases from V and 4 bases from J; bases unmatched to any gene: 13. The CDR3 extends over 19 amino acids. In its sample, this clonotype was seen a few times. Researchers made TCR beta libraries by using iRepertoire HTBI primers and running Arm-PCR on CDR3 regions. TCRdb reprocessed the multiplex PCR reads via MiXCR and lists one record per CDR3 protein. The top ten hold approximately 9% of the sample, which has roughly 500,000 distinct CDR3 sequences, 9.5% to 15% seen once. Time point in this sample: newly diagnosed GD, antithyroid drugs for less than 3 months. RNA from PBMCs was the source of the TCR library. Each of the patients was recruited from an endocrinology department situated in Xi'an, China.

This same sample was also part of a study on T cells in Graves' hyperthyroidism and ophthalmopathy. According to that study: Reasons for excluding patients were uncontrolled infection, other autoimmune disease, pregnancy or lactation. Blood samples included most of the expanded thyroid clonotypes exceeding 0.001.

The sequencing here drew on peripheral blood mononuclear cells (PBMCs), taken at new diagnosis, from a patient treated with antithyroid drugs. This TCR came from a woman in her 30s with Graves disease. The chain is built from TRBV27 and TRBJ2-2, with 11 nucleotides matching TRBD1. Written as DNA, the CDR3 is TGTGCCAGCAGTTTTCGATTTAGGGAGGGGACAGGGGGCACCGGGGAGCTGTTTTTT. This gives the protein CASSFRFREGTGGTGELFF.